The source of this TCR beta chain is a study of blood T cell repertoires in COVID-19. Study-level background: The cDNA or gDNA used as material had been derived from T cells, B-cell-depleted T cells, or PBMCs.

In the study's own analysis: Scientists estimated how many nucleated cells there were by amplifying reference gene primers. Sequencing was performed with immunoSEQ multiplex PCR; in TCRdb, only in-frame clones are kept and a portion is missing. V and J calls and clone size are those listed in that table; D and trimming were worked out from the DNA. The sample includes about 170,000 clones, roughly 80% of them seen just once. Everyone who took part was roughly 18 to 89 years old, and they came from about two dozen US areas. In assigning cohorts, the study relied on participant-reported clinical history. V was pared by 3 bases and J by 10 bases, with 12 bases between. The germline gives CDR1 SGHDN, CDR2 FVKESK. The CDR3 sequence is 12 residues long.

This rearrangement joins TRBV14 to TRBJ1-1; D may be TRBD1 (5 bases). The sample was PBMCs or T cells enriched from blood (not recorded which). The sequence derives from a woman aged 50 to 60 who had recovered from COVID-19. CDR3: CASSQYSRGAFF. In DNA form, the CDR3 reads TGTGCCAGCAGCCAGTACTCAAGGGGAGCTTTCTTT.